The rows below give T cell receptor beta chains drawn from one sample of a study of resident and recirculating memory T cells in vitiligo. Assay used: immunoSEQ multiplex PCR; TCRdb lists only in-frame clones, some missing. The data show tens of thousands of clones, around 90% seen once. The sample was blood. These receptors came from a male donor with vitiligo. Each CDR3 is given with its conserved first and last residue. A D gene is named only where the DNA matches it firmly. Some rows have no size entry. The others give once, few or many, or a class for an expanded clone.

NA	TRBV7-2	TRBJ2-1	NA	CASSLIGSSYNEQFF	TGTGCCAGCAGCTTAATCGGGAGCTCCTACAATGAGCAGTTCTTC
TRBD1	TRBV11-2	TRBJ1-1	NA	CASSLFGTGSRAFF	TGTGCCAGCAGCTTATTTGGGACAGGGTCTAGGGCTTTCTTT
NA	TRBV5-4	TRBJ2-7	NA	CASSLQMGGVEQYF	TGTGCCAGCAGCTTGCAGATGGGGGGTGTCGAGCAGTACTTC
NA	TRBV6-1	TRBJ1-1	NA	CASSEPRRQQGEAFF	TGTGCCAGCAGTGAGCCTAGACGACAACAGGGTGAAGCTTTCTTT
NA	TRBV2	TRBJ2-6	NA	CASTPGPGANVLTF	TGTGCCAGCACCCCGGGTCCTGGGGCCAACGTCCTGACTTTC
NA	TRBV6-6	TRBJ2-7	NA	CASSRGGAYEQYF	TGTGCCAGCAGCCGAGGAGGGGCTTACGAGCAGTACTTC
TRBD1	TRBV4-3	TRBJ2-2	NA	CASSQDGTGGINTGELFF	TGCGCCAGCAGCCAAGATGGGACAGGGGGAATCAACACCGGGGAGCTGTTTTTT
TRBD1	TRBV5-6	TRBJ2-1	NA	CASSPPSGTVYNEQFF	TGTGCCAGCAGCCCCCCTTCCGGGACAGTATACAATGAGCAGTTCTTC
NA	TRBV9	TRBJ1-4	NA	CASSGRGREKLFF	TGTGCCAGCAGCGGACGGGGTCGGGAAAAACTGTTTTTT
TRBD1	TRBV19	TRBJ2-7	once	CASSPGTGEYEQYF	TGTGCCAGTAGTCCCGGGACAGGCGAATACGAGCAGTACTTC
TRBD2	TRBV7-2	TRBJ2-1	NA	CASSLGGLGAVGYNEQFF	TGTGCCAGCAGCTTAGGGGGACTAGGGGCGGTAGGGTACAATGAGCAGTTCTTC
NA	TRBV28	TRBJ1-3	NA	CASIQGGFSGNTIYF	TGTGCCAGCATCCAAGGGGGTTTCTCTGGAAACACCATATATTTT
NA	TRBV19	TRBJ1-4	NA	CASSTGRREKLFF	TGTGCCAGTAGTACAGGGAGGAGGGAAAAACTGTTTTTT
TRBD2	TRBV9	TRBJ2-3	NA	CASSVAAGGAPSTDTQYF	TGTGCCAGCAGCGTAGCAGCGGGAGGCGCCCCTAGCACAGATACGCAGTATTTT
NA	TRBV5-1	TRBJ1-1	once	CASSFDRSMNTEAFF	TGCGCCAGCAGCTTCGACAGATCAATGAACACTGAAGCTTTCTTT
NA	TRBV5-1	TRBJ2-6	NA	CASVLGNSGANVLTF	TGCGCCAGCGTTCTAGGAAACTCTGGGGCCAACGTCCTGACTTTC
NA	TRBV21-1	TRBJ2-7	NA	CASSSRVEQYF	TGTGCCAGCAGCAGCCGGGTCGAGCAGTACTTC
NA	TRBV4-2	TRBJ1-5	NA	CASSQGEGEYSNQPQHF	TGTGCCAGCAGCCAAGGGGAGGGCGAATATAGCAATCAGCCCCAGCATTTT
NA	TRBV19	TRBJ2-2	NA	CASSIPQGLNTGELFF	TGTGCCAGTAGTATCCCGCAGGGACTCAACACCGGGGAGCTGTTTTTT
NA	TRBV9	TRBJ1-1	NA	CASSTGQLTNTEAFF	TGTGCCAGCAGCACAGGACAGCTTACGAACACTGAAGCTTTCTTT